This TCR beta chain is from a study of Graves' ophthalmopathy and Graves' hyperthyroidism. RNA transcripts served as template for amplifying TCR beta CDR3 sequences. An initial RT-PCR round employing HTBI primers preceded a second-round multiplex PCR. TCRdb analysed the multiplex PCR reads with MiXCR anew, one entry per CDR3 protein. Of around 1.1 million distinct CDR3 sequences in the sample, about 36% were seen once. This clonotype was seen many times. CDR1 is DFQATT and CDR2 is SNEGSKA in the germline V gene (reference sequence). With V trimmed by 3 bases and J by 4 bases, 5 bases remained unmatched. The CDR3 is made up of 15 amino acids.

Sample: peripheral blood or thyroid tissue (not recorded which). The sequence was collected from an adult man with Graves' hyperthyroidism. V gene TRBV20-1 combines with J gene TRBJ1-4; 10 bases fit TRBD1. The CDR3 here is CSASFWTGGNEKLFF. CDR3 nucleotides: TGCAGTGCTAGCTTCTGGACAGGGGGTAATGAAAAACTGTTTTTT.